This entry features one TCR beta chain sequence. The data derive from a study of blood T cell repertoires in COVID-19. The overall study: There were acute and convalescent COVID-19 samples, and they came from the United States, Italy and Spain. PBMCs, B-cell-depleted T cells, or T cells were the source of the cDNA or gDNA that made up the material.

The study recruited people aged roughly 18 to 95 years across more than 20 US areas. The CDR3 is 12 amino acids. Germline CDR1 MDHEN, CDR2 SYDVKM. Deletions cut 10 bases from V and 10 bases from J, with 14 bases between. Study processing details: From reference gene primer amplification, estimates of nucleated cell counts were derived. The data were produced by immunoSEQ multiplex PCR, yet TCRdb's version contains in-frame clones alone and is incomplete. The DNA gave D and trimming, while V, J and clone size come from that table. The table includes 250,000 to 300,000 clones, 80% to 90% detected once. The specimen was PBMCs or T cells enriched from blood (not recorded which). The chain has TRBV28 and TRBJ1-6, with TRBD1 as a possible D gene (6 bases). The TCR was taken from a woman between 45 and 60 years old who had recovered from COVID-19. CDR3 bases: TGTGCCATCCGGAGAGGGACATCACCCCTCCACTTT. As protein: CAIRRGTSPLHF.